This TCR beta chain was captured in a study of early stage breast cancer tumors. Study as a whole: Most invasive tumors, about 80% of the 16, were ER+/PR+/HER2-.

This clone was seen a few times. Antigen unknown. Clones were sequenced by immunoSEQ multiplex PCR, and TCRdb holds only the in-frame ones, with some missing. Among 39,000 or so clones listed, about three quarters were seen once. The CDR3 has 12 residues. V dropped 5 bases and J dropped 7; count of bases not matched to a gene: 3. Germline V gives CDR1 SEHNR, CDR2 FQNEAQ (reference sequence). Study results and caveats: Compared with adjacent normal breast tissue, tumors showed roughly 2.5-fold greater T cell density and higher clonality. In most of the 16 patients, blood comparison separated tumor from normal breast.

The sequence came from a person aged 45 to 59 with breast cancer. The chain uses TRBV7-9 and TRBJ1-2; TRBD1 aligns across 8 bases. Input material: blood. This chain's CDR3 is CASSRGQGGYTF. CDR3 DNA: TGTGCCAGCAGCCGTGGACAGGGTGGCTACACCTTC.